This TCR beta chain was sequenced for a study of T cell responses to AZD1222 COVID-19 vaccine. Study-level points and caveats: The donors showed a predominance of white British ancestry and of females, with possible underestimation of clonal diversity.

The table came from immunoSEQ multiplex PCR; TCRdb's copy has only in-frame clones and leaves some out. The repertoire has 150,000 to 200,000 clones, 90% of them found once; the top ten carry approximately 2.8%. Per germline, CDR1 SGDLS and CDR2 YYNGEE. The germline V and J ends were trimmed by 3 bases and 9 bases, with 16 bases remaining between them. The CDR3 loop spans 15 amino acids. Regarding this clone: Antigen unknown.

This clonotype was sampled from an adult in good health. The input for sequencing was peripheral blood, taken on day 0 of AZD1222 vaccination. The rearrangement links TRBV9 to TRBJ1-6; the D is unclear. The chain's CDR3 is CASSGDGLGSSPLHF. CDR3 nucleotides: TGTGCCAGCAGCGGAGACGGATTGGGAAGTTCACCCCTCCACTTT.